The clone carrying this T cell receptor (beta chain) was observed a handful of times. As yet, its antigen is unknown. The sample comes from a study of cytotoxic CD8 clonotypes in ibrutinib-treated CLL. Findings and limits, study-wide: Clonality increased at ibrutinib response and stayed stable in sustained remission. At progression, however, it fell back toward baseline.

With cryopreserved PBMCs as the source, roughly 1.8 micrograms of genomic DNA went to TCR beta libraries. Produced via immunoSEQ multiplex PCR; TCRdb's table is partial and in-frame only. The data hold over 110,000 clones, with approximately 90% observed a single time. This CDR3 is built from 14 residues. Germline V gives CDR1 SGHDT, CDR2 YYEEEE. V was shortened by 1 base and J by 0 bases, with 4 bases between the two germline ends. The receptor's source is a human donor with chronic lymphocytic leukemia. The chain combines TRBV5-6 with TRBJ1-4; D is unclear. The material was PBMCs, obtained after 12 months of ibrutinib treatment. The CDR3 DNA reads as TGTGCCAGCAGCTTGCGGGCAACTAATGAAAAACTGTTTTTT. This translates into CASSLRATNEKLFF.